Shown below are 19 T cell receptor beta chains from a single sample sequenced in a study of blood T cells in healthy people across ages. Then a second PCR, running about 6 to 12 cycles, was carried out with a sample-barcoded 5' primer and a J-beta primer mix. TCRdb re-called the 5' RACE reads with MiXCR, one entry per CDR3 protein. The sample contains 800,000 to 1,000,000 distinct CDR3 sequences, about 48% of which appear only once. The material sequenced was blood. Source of these receptors: a man aged 25 to 40 in good health.

A few counts support this clonotype. This sequence joins TRBV21-1 and TRBJ2-7. TRBV21-1 is labeled a pseudogene. This CDR3 has 16 amino acids. In nucleotides, the CDR3 is TGTGCCAGCAGCAAAAAGCTCGGCGAGATCTCCTACGAGCAGTACTTC. This gives the protein CASSKKLGEISYEQYF.

This clonotype was seen only a few times. This chain connects TRBV28 to TRBJ2-6, with D maybe TRBD1 (5 bases). Germline CDR1 MDHEN, CDR2 SYDVKM. The CDR3 consists of 14 residues. The V gene lost 9 bases and the J gene lost 0 bases, with 9 bases spanning the gap. CDR3 residues: CASRQISGANVLTF. CDR3 coding DNA: TGTGCCAGTAGACAGATCTCTGGGGCCAACGTCCTGACTTTC.

This rearrangement joins TRBV2 to TRBJ2-1, with D possibly TRBD2 on 6 matching bases. Trimming left V 5 bases short and J 8 bases short, with 10 bases between. CDR1 is SNHLY and CDR2 is FYNNEI in the germline V gene. The CDR3 contains 12 residues. CDR3 nucleotides: TGTGCCAGCAGTCTGTCTAGCGATGAGCAGTTCTTC. Its protein is CASSLSSDEQFF.

J is TRBJ2-2 and V is TRBV7-4; 12 bases are a match to TRBD2. The CDR3 is made up of 21 amino acids. The germline gives CDR1 SGHVT, CDR2 SQSDAQ. The junction had 17 bases not matched to a gene; V was cut back by 2 bases and J by 4 bases. CDR3 amino acids: CASSLPRQERLAGDLTGELFF. Written as DNA, the CDR3 is TGTGCCAGCAGCTTACCCAGGCAGGAGAGACTAGCGGGGGACCTCACCGGGGAGCTGTTTTTT.

This clonotype appeared a few times. The V gene is TRBV7-2, the J gene TRBJ1-1, with D possibly being TRBD1 (5 bases). The CDR3 sequence is 14 residues long. Trimming cost V 4 bases and J 2 bases, with 11 bases left between them. From germline, CDR1 is SGHTA and CDR2 FQGNSA. The CDR3 loop is CASSSRAGNTEAFF. CDR3 sequence (DNA): TGTGCCAGCAGCTCCAGGGCGGGCAACACTGAAGCTTTCTTT.

The rearrangement uses TRBV24-1 and TRBJ2-7; D ambiguous. V gave up 3 bases and J gave up 0 bases, with 11 bases separating them. In germline, CDR1 is KGHDR, CDR2 SFDVKD. This CDR3 is built from 15 residues. CDR3 protein: CATSDMKEDSYEQYF. The CDR3 nucleotides are TGTGCCACCAGTGATATGAAGGAAGACTCCTACGAGCAGTACTTC.

The J gene is TRBJ2-2, the V gene TRBV4-1; tentatively, D is TRBD1 (5 bases). Trimming cost V 0 bases and J 3 bases, with 8 bases left between them. CDR1 is MGHRA and CDR2 is YSYEKL in the germline V gene. The CDR3 sequence is 15 residues long. The CDR3 DNA follows: TGCGCCAGCAGCCAAGAGCCCAGGGACACCGGGGAGCTGTTTTTT. This sequence encodes CASSQEPRDTGELFF.

This sequence joins TRBV7-2 and TRBJ2-7; D may be TRBD1 or TRBD2 (5 bases each). The germline V gene has CDR1 SGHTA and CDR2 FQGNSA. The V gene lost 3 bases and the J gene lost 3 bases, with 12 bases spanning the gap. The CDR3 totals 14 residues. The CDR3 loop is CASSFMGPNYEQYF. The CDR3 DNA follows: TGTGCCAGCAGCTTTATGGGACCCAACTACGAGCAGTACTTC.

The chain has TRBV30 and TRBJ1-3; D is unclear. The V end lost 3 bases, the J end lost 0 bases, and 12 bases lay between the germline ends. The CDR3 is 15 amino acids. The germline V gene has CDR1 GTSNPN and CDR2 SVGIG (reference sequence). The CDR3 loop is CAWSLRRFSGNTIYF. The CDR3 nucleotides are TGTGCCTGGAGCCTTAGGCGATTCTCTGGAAACACCATATATTTT.

This chain links TRBV5-5 with TRBJ2-1; 9 bases line up with TRBD1. Germline loops: CDR1 SGHKS, CDR2 YYEKEE (reference sequence). V was clipped by 5 bases and J by 1 base; unmatched bases: 4. The CDR3 spans 15 residues. The CDR3 is CASSRTGASYNEQFF. The CDR3 DNA reads as TGTGCCAGCAGTCGGACAGGGGCATCCTACAATGAGCAGTTCTTC. Full variable domain (missing parts from reference TRBV5-5 and TRBJ2-1): DAGVTQSPTHLIKTRGQQVTLRCSPISGHKSVSWYQQVLGQGPQFIFQYYEKEERGRGNFPDRFSARQFPNYSSELNVNALLLGDSALYLCASSRTGASYNEQFFGPGTRLTVL.

V usage is TRBV29-1 and J usage is TRBJ1-4, with 7 bases matching TRBD1. Germline CDR1 and CDR2: SQVTM and ANQGSEA. The V gene end was trimmed by 5 bases and the J gene end by 7 bases; junction bases not matched to a gene: 7. The length of the CDR3 is 13 residues. CDR3 region: CSVRQGEVEKLFF. CDR3 in DNA: TGCAGCGTTCGGCAGGGGGAGGTTGAAAAACTGTTTTTT.

CDR3 coding DNA: TGTGCCAGCAGCTTAGGATCGGGCGGAGAGACCCAGTACTTC. Translation: CASSLGSGGETQYF. The rearrangement joins TRBV11-2 to TRBJ2-5; D not certain. V gave up 1 base and J gave up 4 bases, with 10 bases separating them. The CDR3 loop spans 14 amino acids. Germline CDR1 and CDR2: SGHAT and FQNNGV.

The chain couples TRBV20-1 to TRBJ2-1, with unresolved D. Deletions cut 5 bases from V and 0 bases from J, with 17 bases between. The CDR3 consists of 16 residues. Germline V gene data show CDR1 as DFQATT and CDR2 as SNEGSKA (reference sequence). The CDR3 DNA sequence: TGCAGTGCTCAACTTTCAGACGCCAGCTCCTACAATGAGCAGTTCTTC. Its translation: CSAQLSDASSYNEQFF.

The rearrangement links TRBV27 to TRBJ2-1, with TRBD1 matching 7 bases. Germline CDR1 is MNHEY and CDR2 is SMNVEV (reference sequence). Germline trimming cut 5 bases from V and 10 bases from J; bases unmatched to any gene: 8. CDR3 length: 13 residues. Here the CDR3 reads CASSMDRRREQFF. DNA for the CDR3: TGTGCCAGCAGTATGGACAGGCGGAGAGAGCAGTTCTTC.

Ten or more counts support this clonotype. V and J are TRBV4-1 and TRBJ2-1; 10 nucleotides agree with TRBD1. The junction had 3 bases not matched to a gene; V was cut back by 3 bases and J by 4 bases. CDR3 length equals 15 residues. Germline values: CDR1 MGHRA, CDR2 YSYEKL. CDR3 sequence reads: CASSQPGQGYNEQFF. CDR3 in DNA: TGCGCCAGCAGCCAGCCGGGACAGGGGTACAATGAGCAGTTCTTC.

This clonotype was recorded a few times. The chain has TRBV2 and TRBJ1-5; D remains ambiguous. V lost 6 bases and J lost 2, with 23 bases in between. Germline V lookup: CDR1 SNHLY, CDR2 FYNNEI. CDR3 length: 18 amino acids. CDR3 DNA sequence: TGTGCCAGCAGCCCTCAGCCGGGCAGATACTTTGGCAATCAGCCCCAGCATTTT. Translating it yields CASSPQPGRYFGNQPQHF. The variable domain in full, completed from reference TRBV2 and TRBJ1-5, reads EPEVTQTPSHQVTQMGQEVILRCVPISNHLYFYWYRQILGQKVEFLVSFYNNEISEKSEIFDDQFSVERPDGSNFTLKIRSTKLEDSAMYFCASSPQPGRYFGNQPQHFGDGTRLSIL.

CDR3 DNA sequence: TGCAGTGCTAGCACCGGGACCGACGCACTCAAGCAGTACTTC. It codes for CSASTGTDALKQYF. The chain carries TRBV20-1 and TRBJ2-5; D possibly uses TRBD1 or TRBD2 (5 bases each). Germline assignment: CDR1 DFQATT and CDR2 SNEGSKA (reference sequence). The V end lost 3 bases, the J end lost 11 bases, and 22 bases lay between the germline ends. The CDR3 length is 14 residues.

J is TRBJ2-3 and V is TRBV7-2; 9 bases fit TRBD2. Germline-derived CDR1 and CDR2 are SGHTA and FQGNSA. Trimming cost V 10 bases and J 5 bases; bases outside gene matches: 13. The length of the CDR3 is 15 residues. The CDR3 sequence: CAIGGGGGGGDTQYF. The CDR3, as DNA: TGTGCCATCGGAGGCGGGGGGGGCGGGGGAGATACGCAGTATTTT.

This clonotype has only a few counts. The V and J genes are TRBV7-8 and TRBJ1-5, with D maybe TRBD1 (6 bases). Trimming took off 7 bases at V and 5 bases at J, with 24 bases between the two ends. Germline V lookup: CDR1 SGHVS, CDR2 FQNEAQ. The CDR3 consists of 17 residues. For the CDR3, the DNA is TGTGCCAGCACCGGGGAGGGGGGCCCTACCCTAGATCAGCCCCAGCATTTT. Its translation: CASTGEGGPTLDQPQHF. Full variable domain (outside the CDR3, taken from reference TRBV7-8 and TRBJ1-5): GAGVSQSPRYKVAKRGQDVALRCDPISGHVSLFWYQQALGQGPEFLTYFQNEAQLDKSGLPSDRFFAERPEGSVSTLKIQRTQQEDSAVYLCASTGEGGPTLDQPQHFGDGTRLSIL.